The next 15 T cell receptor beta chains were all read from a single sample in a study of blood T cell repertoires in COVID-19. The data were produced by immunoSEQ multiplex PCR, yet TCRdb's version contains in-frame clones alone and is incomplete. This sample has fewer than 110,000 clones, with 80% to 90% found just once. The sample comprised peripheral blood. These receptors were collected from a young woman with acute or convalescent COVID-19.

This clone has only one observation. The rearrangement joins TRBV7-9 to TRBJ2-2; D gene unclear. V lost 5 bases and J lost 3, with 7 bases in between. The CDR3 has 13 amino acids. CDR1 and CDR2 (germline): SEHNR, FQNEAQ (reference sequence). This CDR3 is CASSPSYTGELFF. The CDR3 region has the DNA TGTGCCAGCAGCCCGAGTTACACCGGGGAGCTGTTTTTT.

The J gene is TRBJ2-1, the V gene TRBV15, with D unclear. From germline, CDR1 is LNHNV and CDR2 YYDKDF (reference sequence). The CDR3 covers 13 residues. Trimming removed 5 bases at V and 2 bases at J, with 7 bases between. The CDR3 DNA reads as TGTGCCACCAGCCCTAACCCCTACAATGAGCAGTTCTTC. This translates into CATSPNPYNEQFF.

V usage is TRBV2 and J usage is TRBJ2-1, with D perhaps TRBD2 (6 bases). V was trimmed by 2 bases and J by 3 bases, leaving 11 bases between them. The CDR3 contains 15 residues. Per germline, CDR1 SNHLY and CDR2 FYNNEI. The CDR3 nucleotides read TGTGCCAGCAGTGAAACTAGCACCCTCTACAATGAGCAGTTCTTC. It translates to CASSETSTLYNEQFF.

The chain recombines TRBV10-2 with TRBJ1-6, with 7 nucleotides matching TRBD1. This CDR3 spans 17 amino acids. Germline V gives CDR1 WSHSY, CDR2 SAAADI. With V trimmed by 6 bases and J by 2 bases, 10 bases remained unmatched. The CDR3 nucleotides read TGCGCCAGCAGCCTTGGATCAGGGGGTCCCTATAATTCACCCCTCCACTTT. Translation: CASSLGSGGPYNSPLHF.

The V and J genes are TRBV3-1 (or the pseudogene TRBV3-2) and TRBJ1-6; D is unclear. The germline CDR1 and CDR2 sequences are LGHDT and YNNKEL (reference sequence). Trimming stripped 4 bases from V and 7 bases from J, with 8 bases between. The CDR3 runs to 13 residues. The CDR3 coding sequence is TGTGCCAGCAGCCCGGACTGGAATTCACCCCTCCACTTT. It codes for CASSPDWNSPLHF.

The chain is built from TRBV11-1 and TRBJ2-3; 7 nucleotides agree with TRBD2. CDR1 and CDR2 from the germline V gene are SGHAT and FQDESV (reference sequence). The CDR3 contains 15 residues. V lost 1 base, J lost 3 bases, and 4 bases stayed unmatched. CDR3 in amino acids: CASSLGAGRTDTQYF. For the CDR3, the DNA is TGTGCCAGCAGCTTAGGAGCGGGGAGGACAGATACGCAGTATTTT. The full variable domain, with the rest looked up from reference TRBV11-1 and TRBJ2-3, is EAEVAQSPRYKITEKSQAVAFWCDPISGHATLYWYRQILGQGPELLVQFQDESVVDDSQLPKDRFSAERLKGVDSTLKIQPAELGDSAMYLCASSLGAGRTDTQYFGPGTRLTVL.

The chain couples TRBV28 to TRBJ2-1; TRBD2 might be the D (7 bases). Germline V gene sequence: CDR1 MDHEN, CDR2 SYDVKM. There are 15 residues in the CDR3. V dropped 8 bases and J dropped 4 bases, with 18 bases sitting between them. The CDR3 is CASWAGGLPYNEQFF. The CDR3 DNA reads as TGTGCCAGCTGGGCCGGGGGGCTGCCTTACAATGAGCAGTTCTTC.

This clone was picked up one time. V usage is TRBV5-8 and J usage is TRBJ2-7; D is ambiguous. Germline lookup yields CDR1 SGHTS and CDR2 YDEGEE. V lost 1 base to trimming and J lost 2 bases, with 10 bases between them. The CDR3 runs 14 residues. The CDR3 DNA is TGTGCCAGCAGCTTGTTGGAGCAGCCCTACGAGCAGTACTTC. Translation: CASSLLEQPYEQYF. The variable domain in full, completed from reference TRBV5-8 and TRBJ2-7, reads EAGVTQSPTHLIKTRGQQATLRCSPISGHTSVYWYQQALGLGLQFLLWYDEGEERNRGNFPPRFSGRQFPNYSSELNVNALELEDSALYLCASSLLEQPYEQYFGPGTRLTVT.

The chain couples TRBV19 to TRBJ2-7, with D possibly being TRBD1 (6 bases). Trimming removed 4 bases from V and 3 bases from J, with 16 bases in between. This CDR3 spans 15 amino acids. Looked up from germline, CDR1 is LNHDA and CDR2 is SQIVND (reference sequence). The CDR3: CASSNSQDSYYEQYF. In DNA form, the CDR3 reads TGTGCCAGTAGTAATTCGCAGGACAGCTACTACGAGCAGTACTTC.

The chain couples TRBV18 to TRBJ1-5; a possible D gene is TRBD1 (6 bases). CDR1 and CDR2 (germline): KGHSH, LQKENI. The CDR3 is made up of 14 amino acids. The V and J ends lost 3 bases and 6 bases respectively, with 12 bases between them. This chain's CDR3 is CASSPAGVGQPQHF. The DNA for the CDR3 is TGTGCCAGCTCACCTGCAGGGGTGGGTCAGCCCCAGCATTTT. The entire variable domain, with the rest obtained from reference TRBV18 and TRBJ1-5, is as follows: NAGVMQNPRHLVRRRGQEARLRCSPMKGHSHVYWYRQLPEEGLKFMVYLQKENIIDESGMPKERFSAEFPKEGPSILRIQQVVRGDSAAYFCASSPAGVGQPQHFGDGTRLSIL.

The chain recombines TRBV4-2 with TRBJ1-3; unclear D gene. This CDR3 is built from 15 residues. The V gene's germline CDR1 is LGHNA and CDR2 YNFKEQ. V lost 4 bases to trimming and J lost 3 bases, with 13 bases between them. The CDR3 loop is CASSPRVGSGNTIYF. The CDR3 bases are TGTGCCAGCAGCCCGCGGGTGGGGAGTGGAAACACCATATATTTT.

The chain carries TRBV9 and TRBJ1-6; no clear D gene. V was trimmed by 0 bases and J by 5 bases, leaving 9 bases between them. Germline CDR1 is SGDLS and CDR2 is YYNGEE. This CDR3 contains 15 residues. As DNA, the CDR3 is TGTGCCAGCAGCGTAGATGAGGGAAATAATTCACCCCTCCACTTT. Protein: CASSVDEGNNSPLHF.

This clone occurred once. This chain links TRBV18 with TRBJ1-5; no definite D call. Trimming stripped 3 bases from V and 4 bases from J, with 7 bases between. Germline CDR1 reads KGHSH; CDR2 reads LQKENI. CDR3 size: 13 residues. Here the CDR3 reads CASSPNKNQPQHF. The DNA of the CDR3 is TGTGCCAGCTCACCGAACAAAAATCAGCCCCAGCATTTT. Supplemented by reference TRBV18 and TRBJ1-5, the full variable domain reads NAGVMQNPRHLVRRRGQEARLRCSPMKGHSHVYWYRQLPEEGLKFMVYLQKENIIDESGMPKERFSAEFPKEGPSILRIQQVVRGDSAAYFCASSPNKNQPQHFGDGTRLSIL.

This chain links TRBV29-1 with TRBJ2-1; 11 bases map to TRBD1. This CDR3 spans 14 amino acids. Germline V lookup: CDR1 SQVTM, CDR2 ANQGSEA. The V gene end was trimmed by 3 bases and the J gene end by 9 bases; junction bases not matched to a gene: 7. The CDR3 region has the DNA TGCAGCGTTGACCCCGGACAGGGGGCTGGTGAGCAGTTCTTC. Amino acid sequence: CSVDPGQGAGEQFF.

The CDR3 DNA is TGTGCCACTCGACAGGGGTCAGATACGCAGTATTTT. Translated: CATRQGSDTQYF. The chain employs TRBV19 and TRBJ2-3; 8 nucleotides match TRBD1. The ends lost 10 bases at V and 4 bases at J; junction bases unmatched: 4. This CDR3 is built from 12 residues. Germline-derived CDR1 and CDR2 are LNHDA and SQIVND (reference sequence).